This T cell receptor beta chain was profiled in a study of cytomegalovirus exposure and HLA in healthy donors. Overall study results and limits: A later analysis reported that several of the most significant clusters appeared to be linked to common viral pathogens, among them Epstein-Barr virus. Segments of the TCR beta V type were, in most cases, productive about 87% or about 30% of the time in an earlier analysis.

The CDR3 loop spans 13 amino acids. Trimming took 0 bases from V and 0 from J, leaving 3 bases between them. Looked up from germline, CDR1 is MGHRA and CDR2 is YSYEKL. PCR used 60 Vbeta primers and 13 Jbeta primers. The protocol was immunoSEQ multiplex PCR, while the TCRdb copy is restricted to in-frame clones and leaves out a portion. The sample shows some 52,000 clones, 73% of them seen only once. Notes on this clone: Its antigen is not known.

Sequencing input: PBMCs. This chain uses TRBV4-1 with TRBJ2-7; D ambiguous. This sequence originates from a man younger than 35 in good health and CMV-seronegative. In nucleotides, the CDR3 is TGCGCCAGCAGCCAAGATATCTCCTACGAGCAGTACTTC. Translated, it gives CASSQDISYEQYF.